This T cell receptor (beta chain) was obtained from a study of blood T cell repertoires in COVID-19. Study in general: Sources were T cells, B-cell-depleted T cells, or PBMCs; the material itself was cDNA or gDNA.

Seattle patient enrollment occurred during active infection, with longitudinal follow-up thereafter. The CDR3 length is 14 residues. Germline CDR1 SGHTA, CDR2 FQGNSA. V shed 2 bases and J shed 0 bases, with 8 bases lying between them. In this sample, this clone turned up once. Clones were sequenced by immunoSEQ multiplex PCR, and TCRdb holds only the in-frame ones, with some missing. The sample consists of 150,000 or so clones, over 75% of them appearing once. This clonotype was obtained from a man aged 18 to 30 with COVID-19, enrolled during active disease. This rearrangement joins TRBV7-2 to TRBJ2-7; D unclear. The source material was peripheral blood. The CDR3 sequence is CASSLNAFSYEQYF. The CDR3 DNA is TGTGCCAGCAGCTTAAACGCGTTCTCCTACGAGCAGTACTTC.